Presented here are 20 T cell receptor beta chains from one specimen sequenced in a study of cytomegalovirus exposure and HLA in healthy donors. It was with 60 Vbeta and 13 Jbeta primers that the PCR ran. Profiled with immunoSEQ multiplex PCR; TCRdb holds only in-frame clones, not every one. The sample has around 250,000 clones, 81% seen once. The sample consisted of PBMCs. These receptors were taken from an older woman in good health and CMV-seropositive.

This clone was recorded only once. V usage is TRBV19 and J usage is TRBJ2-1; TRBD2 agrees at 7 bases. The CDR3 covers 15 residues. J lost 2 bases, V lost 4 bases, and 5 bases had no gene match. CDR1 is LNHDA and CDR2 is SQIVND in the germline V gene (reference sequence). The CDR3 spells CASSRASGAYNEQFF. The CDR3 DNA reads as TGTGCCAGTAGTAGGGCTAGCGGCGCCTACAATGAGCAGTTCTTC. Combining the CDR3 with reference TRBV19 and TRBJ2-1 gives the whole variable domain DGGITQSPKYLFRKEGQNVTLSCEQNLNHDAMYWYRQDPGQGLRLIYYSQIVNDFQKGDIAEGYSVSREKKESFPLTVTSAQKNPTAFYLCASSRASGAYNEQFFGPGTRLTVL.

V and J are TRBV5-6 and TRBJ2-7; the match to TRBD2 covers 7 bases. J was trimmed by 5 bases and V by 1 base; bases with no gene match: 6. The germline gives CDR1 SGHDT, CDR2 YYEEEE. CDR3 length equals 14 residues. CDR3 residues: CASSLWGRANEQYF. The CDR3 DNA sequence: TGTGCCAGCAGCTTGTGGGGGAGGGCGAACGAGCAGTACTTC.

The chain carries TRBV5-4 and TRBJ2-5, with D unresolved. Germline loops: CDR1 SGHNT, CDR2 YYREEE (reference sequence). The germline V and J ends were trimmed by 2 bases and 5 bases, with 7 bases remaining between them. The CDR3 length is 12 residues. The CDR3 protein is CASSFAGETQYF. CDR3 sequence (DNA): TGTGCCAGCAGCTTTGCCGGGGAGACCCAGTACTTC.

This clone is a singleton in its sample. J is TRBJ2-7 and V is TRBV30, with 7 bases identical to TRBD2. Germline V CDR1 and CDR2: GTSNPN, SVGIG (reference sequence). V was pared by 1 base and J by 4 bases, with 4 bases of the junction left unmatched. CDR3 length equals 13 residues. The CDR3 spells CAWSGDYLYEQYF. The DNA of the CDR3 is TGTGCCTGGAGTGGGGACTACCTGTACGAGCAGTACTTC.

The V and J genes are TRBV6-5 and TRBJ2-3, with D perhaps TRBD1 (6 bases). Germline-derived CDR1 and CDR2 are MNHEY and SVGAGI. V lost 6 bases, J lost 2 bases, and 15 bases lay in between. This CDR3 contains 15 residues. In DNA, the CDR3 is TGTGCCAGCAGAGCTATAACAGGGATCACAGATACGCAGTATTTT. Its protein product is CASRAITGITDTQYF.

This clone counts as medium-sized. The J gene is TRBJ2-7, the V gene TRBV25-1; D perhaps matches TRBD2 (6 bases). The CDR3 is 17 amino acids. Germline CDR1 MGHDK, CDR2 SYGVNS. With 3 bases removed from V and 0 bases from J, the gap between germline ends came to 18 bases. CDR3 DNA sequence: TGTGCCAGCAGTGACGCCAGAGAGGAGGGTTCCTCCTACGAGCAGTACTTC. It translates to CASSDAREEGSSYEQYF.

This sequence joins TRBV7-9 and TRBJ1-1; D gene unclear. This CDR3 region has 14 residues. Deletions cut 7 bases from V and 1 base from J, with 13 bases between. Per germline, CDR1 SEHNR and CDR2 FQNEAQ (reference sequence). The CDR3, as DNA: TGTGCCAGCATCCTCTCCCGGGGGAACACTGAAGCTTTCTTT. Amino acids: CASILSRGNTEAFF.

The genes are TRBV5-6 and TRBJ2-7; 9 bases are shared with TRBD2. The CDR3 totals 15 residues. V lost 3 bases and J lost 2; bases outside the gene matches: 6. CDR1 SGHDT and CDR2 YYEEEE come from the germline V gene. The DNA of the CDR3 is TGTGCCAGCAGCTGGGCTAGCGGGACTACCTACGAGCAGTACTTC. Translating it yields CASSWASGTTYEQYF.

V and J are TRBV5-1 and TRBJ2-1; TRBD2 aligns across 8 bases. The CDR3 covers 14 residues. The V gene's germline CDR1 is SGHRS and CDR2 YFSETQ. The V and J ends lost 5 bases and 7 bases, in that order; junction bases with no gene match: 8. CDR3 sequence: CASRQAGARNEQFF. The CDR3 bases are TGCGCCAGCAGGCAAGCGGGAGCGCGGAATGAGCAGTTCTTC.

The chain joins TRBV19 to TRBJ2-2, with 8 positions matching TRBD2. This CDR3 has 15 amino acids. Germline loops: CDR1 LNHDA, CDR2 SQIVND (reference sequence). The V gene end was trimmed by 6 bases and the J gene end by 0 bases; junction bases not matched to a gene: 3. CDR3 protein: CASRVAGTNTGELFF. The CDR3, as DNA: TGTGCCAGTAGAGTAGCGGGAACGAACACCGGGGAGCTGTTTTTT.

This clone has a handful of counts. The chain has TRBV21-1 and TRBJ2-5; TRBD1 is taken as the D call from the table, unchecked against the DNA. TRBV21-1 is a pseudogene locus. The CDR3 runs 17 residues. CDR3 in amino acids: CASSKYSSNRHQETQYF. CDR3 bases: TGTGCCAGCAGCAAATACTCGTCTAACCGACATCAAGAGACCCAGTACTTC.

The chain has TRBV28 and TRBJ2-3, with 12 bases matching TRBD2. Germline V gene data show CDR1 as MDHEN and CDR2 as SYDVKM. The CDR3 loop spans 17 amino acids. Trimming cost V 4 bases and J 4 bases; bases outside gene matches: 9. CDR3 sequence reads: CASSSLPGLAGSDTQYF. CDR3 sequence (DNA): TGTGCCAGCAGTTCTTTACCCGGACTAGCGGGATCAGATACGCAGTATTTT. Complete variable domain (other parts from reference TRBV28 and TRBJ2-3): DVKVTQSSRYLVKRTGEKVFLECVQDMDHENMFWYRQDPGLGLRLIYFSYDVKMKEKGDIPEGYSVSREKKERFSLILESASTNQTSMYLCASSSLPGLAGSDTQYFGPGTRLTVL.

The V and J genes are TRBV28 and TRBJ1-2; weak D call: TRBD1 (5 bases). The germline CDR1 and CDR2 sequences are MDHEN and SYDVKM. The CDR3 is 12 residues long. Trimming pared 5 bases from V and 3 bases from J, leaving 7 bases between. The CDR3 region has the DNA TGTGCCAGCAGTCAGACAGACTATGGCTACACCTTC. Amino acid sequence: CASSQTDYGYTF.

The chain combines TRBV4-1 with TRBJ2-1; TRBD2 might be the D (6 bases). The V gene's germline CDR1 is MGHRA and CDR2 YSYEKL. Trimming shortened V by 1 base and J by 6 bases, and 10 bases separated the two germline ends. This CDR3 is built from 14 residues. CDR3 sequence (DNA): TGCGCCAGCAGCCAAGCGGGAGCCGGCAATGAGCAGTTCTTC. Translation gives CASSQAGAGNEQFF.

The chain uses TRBV6-1 and TRBJ1-1; D uncertain. Germline assignment: CDR1 MNHNS and CDR2 SASEGT. Trimming shortened V by 3 bases and J by 1 base, and 9 bases separated the two germline ends. The CDR3 sequence is 14 residues long. CDR3 DNA: TGTGCCAGCAGTGACCCCGGTGAGAACACTGAAGCTTTCTTT. Translation: CASSDPGENTEAFF.

CDR3 sequence (DNA): TGTGCAAGTCGCTTATCAGGGGGCGAGGGGAACATTCAGTACTTC. It codes for CASRLSGGEGNIQYF. This rearrangement joins TRBV12-2 to TRBJ2-4; no check of the table's D call, TRBD1, against the DNA was made. TRBV12-2 is described as a pseudogene. The length of the CDR3 is 15 residues.

This clone was found once. Here the CDR3 reads CASSRQGAEAFF. The CDR3 DNA sequence: TGTGCCAGCAGCCGACAGGGGGCTGAAGCTTTCTTT. This chain links TRBV5-6 with TRBJ1-1; 9 nucleotides align to TRBD1. J lost 6 bases, V lost 4 bases, and 1 base had no gene match. CDR1 and CDR2 from the germline V gene are SGHDT and YYEEEE. The CDR3 extends over 12 amino acids.

The CDR3 is CAWNTGFTGANVLTF. For the CDR3, the DNA is TGTGCCTGGAACACAGGGTTTACTGGGGCCAACGTCCTGACTTTC. The rearrangement uses TRBV30 and TRBJ2-6; a possible D gene is TRBD1 (6 bases). The CDR3 totals 15 residues. V dropped 4 bases and J dropped 2 bases, with 12 bases sitting between them. Germline CDR1 and CDR2: GTSNPN and SVGIG (reference sequence).

This chain links TRBV27 with TRBJ2-7; D ambiguous. V was cut by 2 bases and J by 0 bases, with 8 bases left in between. Germline V gene data show CDR1 as MNHEY and CDR2 as SMNVEV (reference sequence). The CDR3 loop spans 14 amino acids. This CDR3 reads CASSLGRNSYEQYF. The DNA of the CDR3 is TGTGCCAGCAGTTTAGGCAGGAACTCCTACGAGCAGTACTTC.

This clone was counted only a few times. The chain carries TRBV5-4 and TRBJ1-5; TRBD1 is a possible D gene (5 bases). Trimming shortened V by 4 bases and J by 7 bases, and 12 bases separated the two germline ends. Germline-derived CDR1 and CDR2 are SGHNT and YYREEE (reference sequence). The CDR3 has 13 amino acids. The CDR3 sequence is CASSGGDGQPQHF. The CDR3 region has the DNA TGTGCCAGCAGCGGCGGGGACGGCCAGCCCCAGCATTTT.